The 27 T cell receptor beta chains listed next were all sequenced from one sample in a study of cytomegalovirus exposure and HLA in healthy donors. The primer mix had 60 Vbeta and 13 Jbeta primers. Data came from immunoSEQ multiplex PCR; TCRdb stores just in-frame clones and leaves some out. The sample shows 150,000 or so clones, about two thirds of them seen only once. Sequencing was performed on PBMCs. The receptors stem from a woman aged 18-29 years in good health and CMV-seronegative.

The chain combines TRBV27 with TRBJ2-7, with a possible D match to TRBD1 (5 bases). CDR3 size: 13 residues. Trimming shortened V by 8 bases and J by 0 bases, and 11 bases separated the two germline ends. Per the germline V gene, CDR1 is MNHEY and CDR2 is SMNVEV (reference sequence). The CDR3 DNA reads as TGTGCCAGCCGTGGACAAGTCTCCTACGAGCAGTACGTC. Its protein is CASRGQVSYEQYV.

The chain recombines TRBV14 with TRBJ2-3; 9 bases line up with TRBD2. V lost 4 bases, J lost 6 bases, and 8 bases stayed unmatched. CDR3 length equals 15 residues. Germline V CDR1 and CDR2: SGHDN, FVKESK. This CDR3 is CASSRRLAVGDTQYF. As DNA, the CDR3 is TGTGCCAGCAGCCGTAGACTAGCGGTTGGCGATACGCAGTATTTT.

The chain joins TRBV6-4 to TRBJ1-6, with D uncertain. V was cut by 2 bases and J by 9 bases, with 8 bases left in between. The germline V gene encodes CDR1 MRHNA and CDR2 SNTAGT. This CDR3 spans 13 amino acids. CDR3 bases: TGTGCCAGCAGTGACCGCGAGGGTTCACCCCTCCACTTT. It translates to CASSDREGSPLHF.

The rearrangement uses TRBV5-1 and TRBJ2-2; D ambiguous. Germline V gene data show CDR1 as SGHRS and CDR2 as YFSETQ. Trimming shortened V by 4 bases and J by 5 bases, and 9 bases separated the two germline ends. The length of the CDR3 is 13 residues. The CDR3 spells CASSPRGTGELFF. The CDR3 DNA is TGCGCCAGCAGCCCTCGAGGAACCGGGGAGCTGTTTTTT.

This clone was observed a few times. The chain recombines TRBV4-3 with TRBJ1-1; D remains unclear. The CDR3 runs 15 residues. The V end lost 2 bases, the J end lost 4 bases, and 14 bases lay between the germline ends. The germline gives CDR1 LGHNA, CDR2 YSLEER. The CDR3 loop reads CASSQKYQVITEAFF. The CDR3, as DNA: TGCGCCAGCAGCCAAAAGTACCAGGTTATCACTGAAGCTTTCTTT.

The chain links TRBV4-3 to TRBJ2-1; 7 bases map to TRBD1. There are 18 residues in the CDR3. The V gene end was trimmed by 4 bases and the J gene end by 1 base; junction bases not matched to a gene: 13. Germline V lookup: CDR1 LGHNA, CDR2 YSLEER. In DNA form, the CDR3 reads TGCGCCAGCAGCCTCCAGGGGTGGGACAGCGATTCCTACAATGAGCAGTTCTTC. Its translation is CASSLQGWDSDSYNEQFF.

The chain has TRBV4-2 and TRBJ2-7, with 10 bases lining up with TRBD1. CDR1 and CDR2 from the germline V gene are LGHNA and YNFKEQ. After removal of 0 bases from V and 3 bases from J, the junction contained 11 bases not matched to a gene. The CDR3 sequence is 18 residues long. For the CDR3, the DNA is TGTGCCAGCAGCCAAGATGCTCTTTTGGACAGGGGGGACTACGAGCAGTACTTC. Residues: CASSQDALLDRGDYEQYF.

This clone appeared a single time. The rearrangement joins TRBV7-2 to TRBJ1-5; D gene uncertain. Germline V gives CDR1 SGHTA, CDR2 FQGNSA. This CDR3 contains 12 residues. The V gene lost 5 bases and the J gene lost 5 bases, with 7 bases spanning the gap. The CDR3 spells CASSPSDQPQHF. CDR3 sequence (DNA): TGTGCCAGCAGCCCCAGTGATCAGCCCCAGCATTTT.

The chain combines TRBV9 with TRBJ1-4, with 11 bases that match TRBD1. The CDR3 has 15 residues. Germline V gene sequence: CDR1 SGDLS, CDR2 YYNGEE. V shed 0 bases, J shed 7 bases, and the junction held 2 bases outside the gene matches. As DNA, the CDR3 is TGTGCCAGCAGCGTAGGGGGGACAGGGGGTGAAAAACTGTTTTTT. Amino acids: CASSVGGTGGEKLFF.

The J gene is TRBJ1-6, the V gene TRBV5-6, with 8 bases identical to TRBD1. Germline CDR1 SGHDT, CDR2 YYEEEE. V was clipped by 3 bases and J by 8 bases; unmatched bases: 7. The CDR3 has 15 amino acids. The CDR3: CASSSLDRGDSPLHF. DNA of the CDR3: TGTGCCAGCAGCTCCCTCGACAGGGGAGATTCACCCCTCCACTTT.

The J gene is TRBJ1-1, the V gene TRBV6-6; D is uncertain. CDR1 is MNHNY and CDR2 is SVGAGI in the germline V gene (reference sequence). Trimming cost V 6 bases and J 8 bases, with 16 bases left between them. The CDR3 covers 13 residues. The CDR3 loop reads CASSPGLNQEAFF. DNA of the CDR3: TGTGCCAGCAGCCCGGGTCTCAACCAAGAAGCTTTCTTT.

The chain uses TRBV6-1 and TRBJ2-7; maybe TRBD1 (6 bases). Germline V gene data show CDR1 as MNHNS and CDR2 as SASEGT. Trimming left V 6 bases short and J 1 base short, with 13 bases between. The CDR3 is 14 residues long. CDR3: CASSATGSSYEQYF. The CDR3 coding sequence is TGTGCCAGCAGCGCGACAGGCTCATCCTACGAGCAGTACTTC.

The J gene is TRBJ2-5, the V gene TRBV6-6, with TRBD1 as a possible D gene (6 bases). This CDR3 comprises 14 residues. Looked up from germline, CDR1 is MNHNY and CDR2 is SVGAGI (reference sequence). Trimming shortened V by 6 bases and J by 2 bases, and 13 bases separated the two germline ends. The DNA of the CDR3 is TGTGCCAGCAGATCCAGACAGGCTCAAGAGACCCAGTACTTC. This encodes CASRSRQAQETQYF.

The chain has TRBV9 and TRBJ1-1; TRBD1 might be the D (5 bases). The V end was cut by 0 bases, the J end by 6 bases, with 12 bases between. There are 14 residues in the CDR3. Germline V CDR1 and CDR2: SGDLS, YYNGEE. CDR3 sequence reads: CASSVDQGRPEAFF. The CDR3 region has the DNA TGTGCCAGCAGCGTAGATCAGGGCCGCCCTGAAGCTTTCTTT.

This clone was found a few times. The rearrangement uses TRBV7-9 and TRBJ2-5; TRBD2 matches at 7 bases. V lost 5 bases to trimming and J lost 4 bases; unmatched junction nucleotides: 7. The germline CDR1 and CDR2 sequences are SEHNR and FQNEAQ (reference sequence). The CDR3 covers 14 residues. The CDR3 spells CASSPTGGGETQYF. The DNA of the CDR3 is TGTGCCAGCAGCCCCACCGGCGGGGGAGAGACCCAGTACTTC.

This chain connects TRBV4-3 to TRBJ2-1, with D perhaps TRBD1 (6 bases). CDR1 and CDR2 from the germline V gene are LGHNA and YSLEER. The CDR3 consists of 15 residues. The V end lost 0 bases, the J end lost 3 bases, and 9 bases lay between the germline ends. This CDR3 reads CASSQDRGGYNEQFF. The CDR3 DNA sequence: TGCGCCAGCAGCCAAGACAGGGGTGGCTACAATGAGCAGTTCTTC.

This clone was detected only a few times. This rearrangement joins TRBV9 to TRBJ2-6; D may be TRBD2 (7 bases). CDR3 length equals 19 residues. Trimming stripped 4 bases from V and 4 bases from J, with 24 bases between. The germline gives CDR1 SGDLS, CDR2 YYNGEE. The CDR3 spells CASSPSPGGVTLGANVLTF. CDR3 nucleotides: TGTGCCAGCAGCCCCAGCCCGGGGGGCGTTACTCTGGGGGCCAACGTCCTGACTTTC.

This clone was counted only a few times. CDR3 region: CASSYSIHGGDYGYTF. CDR3 sequence (DNA): TGTGCCAGCAGTTACTCGATCCACGGGGGAGACTATGGCTACACCTTC. V and J are TRBV6-5 and TRBJ1-2, with D perhaps matching TRBD1 (5 bases). Deletions cut 0 bases from V and 3 bases from J, with 14 bases between. The CDR3 totals 16 residues. The germline CDR1 and CDR2 sequences are MNHEY and SVGAGI.

The chain joins TRBV19 to TRBJ2-7; D perhaps matches TRBD2 (6 bases). The better agreement between TRBJ2-1 and the DNA end casts doubt on the J call. The germline V gene has CDR1 LNHDA and CDR2 SQIVND (reference sequence). This CDR3 region has 15 residues. The CDR3 loop is CASSDSGSSYNEQFF. In nucleotides, the CDR3 is TGTGCCAGTAGTGATAGCGGCAGCTCCTACAATGAGCAGTTCTTC.

J is TRBJ2-1 and V is TRBV12-5; D possibly corresponds to TRBD1 (6 bases). This CDR3 is built from 15 residues. The germline V and J ends were trimmed by 0 bases and 8 bases, with 14 bases remaining between them. The germline gives CDR1 LGHNT, CDR2 FRNRAP. CDR3 coding DNA: TGTGCTAGTGGTTTGGTACTCTTCAGGGGCCATGAGCAGTTCTTC. It is translated as CASGLVLFRGHEQFF. The full variable domain, rest sourced from reference TRBV12-5 and TRBJ2-1, is DARVTQTPRHKVTEMGQEVTMRCQPILGHNTVFWYRQTMMQGLELLAYFRNRAPLDDSGMPKDRFSAEMPDATLATLKIQPSEPRDSAVYFCASGLVLFRGHEQFFGPGTRLTVL.

This chain uses TRBV7-9 with TRBJ2-6; a possible D gene is TRBD2 (7 bases). V was pared by 5 bases and J by 4 bases, with 15 bases between. This CDR3 has 16 residues. Germline V gene sequence: CDR1 SEHNR, CDR2 FQNEAQ (reference sequence). As DNA, the CDR3 is TGTGCCAGCAGCCCTGTGGGGGGGCCCGGGGCCAACGTCCTGACTTTC. It is translated as CASSPVGGPGANVLTF.

The V call is TRBV5-1, the J call TRBJ2-1; TRBD2 is a possible D gene (6 bases). Trimming pared 1 base from V and 5 bases from J, leaving 10 bases between. The germline gives CDR1 SGHRS, CDR2 YFSETQ. The CDR3 runs 14 residues. The CDR3 here is CASSLMGLNNEQFF. The CDR3 region has the DNA TGCGCCAGCAGCTTGATGGGACTTAACAATGAGCAGTTCTTC.

V is TRBV6-6 and J is TRBJ2-1; D is possibly TRBD2 (6 bases). Germline assignment: CDR1 MNHNY and CDR2 SVGAGI (reference sequence). CDR3 length equals 11 residues. V lost 6 bases and J 12 bases, leaving 12 bases between the germline ends. CDR3 DNA: TGTGCCAGCAGCGCCGCGGGGCCGCAGTTCTTC. Translation gives CASSAAGPQFF.

This rearrangement joins TRBV15 to TRBJ2-1; tentative D call: TRBD1 (8 bases). This CDR3 spans 15 amino acids. Between the trimmed V and J ends, which lost 1 base and 5 bases, there was a span of 12 bases. Per the germline V gene, CDR1 is LNHNV and CDR2 is YYDKDF (reference sequence). CDR3 DNA: TGTGCCACCAGCAGAGCACAGGGGGGGAACAATGAGCAGTTCTTC. Protein product: CATSRAQGGNNEQFF.

This chain links TRBV5-1 with TRBJ2-1, with 10 bases identical to TRBD1. Losses at the gene ends were 4 bases for V and 7 bases for J; bases not matched to a gene: 11. Per the germline V gene, CDR1 is SGHRS and CDR2 is YFSETQ. The CDR3 runs 16 residues. The DNA of the CDR3 is TGCGCCAGCAGCCTACCCGGGACAGGGGACGCGAATGAGCAGTTCTTC. As protein: CASSLPGTGDANEQFF.

The chain joins TRBV7-6 to TRBJ1-3, with D maybe TRBD1 (6 bases). This CDR3 has 17 amino acids. The germline V gene has CDR1 SGHVS and CDR2 FNYEAQ. Trimming pared 4 bases from V and 0 bases from J, leaving 16 bases between. CDR3: CASSSPGQTYSGNTIYF. The CDR3 DNA sequence: TGTGCCAGCAGCTCCCCCGGACAGACGTACTCTGGAAACACCATATATTTT.

This clone was seen a few times. The chain has TRBV9 and TRBJ1-6; D gene unclear. V lost 0 bases and J 6 bases, leaving 13 bases between the germline ends. In germline, CDR1 is SGDLS, CDR2 YYNGEE. The CDR3 is made up of 16 amino acids. CDR3 in DNA: TGTGCCAGCAGCGTAGAAGTAGGAAGGAGTAATTCACCCCTCCACTTT. Residues: CASSVEVGRSNSPLHF.